This TCR beta chain was sequenced for a study of T cell responses to AZD1222 COVID-19 vaccine. V was cut by 0 bases and J by 0 bases, with 7 bases left in between. This CDR3 is built from 14 residues. Looked up from germline, CDR1 is SGHKS and CDR2 is YYEKEE (reference sequence). Here immunoSEQ multiplex PCR was the method, and the copy in TCRdb shows in-frame clones only, minus some. The table records roughly 140,000 clones, approximately 90% of them present only once. Details on this clone: Antigen: not known.

Overall study results and limits: Rises in breadth and depth of Spike-specific TCRs came after two AZD1222 doses. The sample set comprised mostly white British donors with more females, and clonal diversity was possibly underestimated. Only a handful of AZD1222 recipients, six or seven in all, had baseline seropositivity.

The source is an adult in good health. Sequences were derived from peripheral blood, sampled on day 0 of MenACWY control vaccination. The rearrangement joins TRBV5-5 to TRBJ2-7; D is uncertain. CDR3 amino acids: CASSLGGSSYEQYF. The DNA of the CDR3 is TGTGCCAGCAGCTTGGGGGGAAGCTCCTACGAGCAGTACTTC.